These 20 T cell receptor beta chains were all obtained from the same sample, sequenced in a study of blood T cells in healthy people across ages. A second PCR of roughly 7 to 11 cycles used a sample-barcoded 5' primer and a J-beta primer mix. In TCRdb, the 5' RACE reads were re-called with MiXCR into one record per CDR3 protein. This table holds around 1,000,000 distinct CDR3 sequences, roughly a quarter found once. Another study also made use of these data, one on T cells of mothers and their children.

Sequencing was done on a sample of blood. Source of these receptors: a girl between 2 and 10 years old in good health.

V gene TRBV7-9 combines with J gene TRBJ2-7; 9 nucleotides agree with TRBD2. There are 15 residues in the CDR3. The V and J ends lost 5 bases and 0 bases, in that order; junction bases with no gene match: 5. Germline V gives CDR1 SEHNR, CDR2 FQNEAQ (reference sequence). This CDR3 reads CASSLWTSDSYEQYF. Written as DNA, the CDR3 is TGTGCCAGCAGCCTTTGGACTAGCGACTCCTACGAGCAGTACTTC.

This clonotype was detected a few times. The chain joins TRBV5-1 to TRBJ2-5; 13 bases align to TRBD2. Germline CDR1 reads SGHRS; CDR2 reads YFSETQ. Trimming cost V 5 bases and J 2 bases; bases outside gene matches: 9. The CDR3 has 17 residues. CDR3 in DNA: TGCGCCAGCAGTCTCAGACTAGCGGGGGGCAGACAAGAGACCCAGTACTTC. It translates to CASSLRLAGGRQETQYF.

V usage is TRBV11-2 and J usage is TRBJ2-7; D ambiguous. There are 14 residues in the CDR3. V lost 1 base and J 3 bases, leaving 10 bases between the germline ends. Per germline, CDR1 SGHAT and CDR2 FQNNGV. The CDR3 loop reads CASSLGSRYYEQYF. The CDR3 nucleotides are TGTGCCAGCAGCTTAGGTAGCCGATACTACGAGCAGTACTTC.

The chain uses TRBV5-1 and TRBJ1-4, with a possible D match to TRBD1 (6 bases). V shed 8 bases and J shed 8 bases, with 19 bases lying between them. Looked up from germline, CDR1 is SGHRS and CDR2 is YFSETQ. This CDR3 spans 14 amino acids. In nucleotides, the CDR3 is TGCGCCAGTTCGAACAGGGAAATGAGGGAAAAACTGTTTTTT. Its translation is CASSNREMREKLFF.

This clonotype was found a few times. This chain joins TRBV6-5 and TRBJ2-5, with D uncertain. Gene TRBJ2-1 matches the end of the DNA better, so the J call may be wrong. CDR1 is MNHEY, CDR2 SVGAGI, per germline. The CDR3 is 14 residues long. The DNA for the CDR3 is TGTGCCAGCAGTTACTCCTCCTTGGGGAATGAGCAGTTCTTC. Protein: CASSYSSLGNEQFF.

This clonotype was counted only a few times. As DNA, the CDR3 is TGTGCCAGCAGCCAGGGACTAGCGGGAGACGAGACCCAGTACTTC. This sequence encodes CASSQGLAGDETQYF. The chain carries TRBV7-9 and TRBJ2-5; TRBD2 matches at 14 bases. The CDR3 consists of 15 residues. Germline V gives CDR1 SEHNR, CDR2 FQNEAQ (reference sequence). V gave up 5 bases and J gave up 5 bases; unmatched junction bases: 4.

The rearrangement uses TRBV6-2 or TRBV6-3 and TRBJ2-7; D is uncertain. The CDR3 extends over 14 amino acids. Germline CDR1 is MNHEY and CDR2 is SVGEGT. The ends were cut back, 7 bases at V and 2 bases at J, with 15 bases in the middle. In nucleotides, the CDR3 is TGTGCCAGCACCAACCAATTTAGGGCCTACGAGCAGTACTTC. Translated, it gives CASTNQFRAYEQYF.

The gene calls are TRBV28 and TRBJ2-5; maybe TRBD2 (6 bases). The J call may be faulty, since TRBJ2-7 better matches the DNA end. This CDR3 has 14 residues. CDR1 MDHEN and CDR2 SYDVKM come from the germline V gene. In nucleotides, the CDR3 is TGTGCCAGCCGACTACGAGGGACTCGATACGAGCAGTACTTC. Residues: CASRLRGTRYEQYF.

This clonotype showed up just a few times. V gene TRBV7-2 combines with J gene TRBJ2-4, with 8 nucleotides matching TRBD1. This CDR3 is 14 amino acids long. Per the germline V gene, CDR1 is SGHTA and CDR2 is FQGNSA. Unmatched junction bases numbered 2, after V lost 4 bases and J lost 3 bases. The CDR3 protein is CASSYTGGKNIQYF. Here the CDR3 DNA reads TGTGCCAGCAGCTACACAGGGGGCAAAAACATTCAGTACTTC.

As DNA, the CDR3 is TGCGCCAGCAGCCGGGACAGGAACTCTAACTATGGCTACACCTTC. This translates into CASSRDRNSNYGYTF. The chain employs TRBV5-1 and TRBJ1-2; 8 bases fit TRBD1. J was trimmed by 0 bases and V by 4 bases; bases with no gene match: 5. Germline CDR1 SGHRS, CDR2 YFSETQ. The CDR3 is 15 amino acids.

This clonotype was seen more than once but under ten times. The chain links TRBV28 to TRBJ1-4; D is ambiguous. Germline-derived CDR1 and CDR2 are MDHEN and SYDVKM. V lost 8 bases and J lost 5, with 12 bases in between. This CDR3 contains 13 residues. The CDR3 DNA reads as TGTGCCAGCCTCGGGCAGAGAAATGAAAAACTGTTTTTT. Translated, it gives CASLGQRNEKLFF.

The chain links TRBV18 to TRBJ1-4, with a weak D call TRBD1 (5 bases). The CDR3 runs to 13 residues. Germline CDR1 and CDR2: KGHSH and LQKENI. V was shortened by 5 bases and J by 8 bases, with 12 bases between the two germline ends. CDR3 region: CASSWGSREKLFF. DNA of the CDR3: TGTGCCAGCTCATGGGGCAGTAGGGAAAAACTGTTTTTT.

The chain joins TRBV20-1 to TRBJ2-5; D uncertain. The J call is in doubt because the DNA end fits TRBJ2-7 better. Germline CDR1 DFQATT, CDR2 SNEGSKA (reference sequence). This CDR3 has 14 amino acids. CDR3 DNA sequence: TGCAGTGCTAGAGATATCGCGATTCCCTACGAGCAGTACTTC. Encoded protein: CSARDIAIPYEQYF.

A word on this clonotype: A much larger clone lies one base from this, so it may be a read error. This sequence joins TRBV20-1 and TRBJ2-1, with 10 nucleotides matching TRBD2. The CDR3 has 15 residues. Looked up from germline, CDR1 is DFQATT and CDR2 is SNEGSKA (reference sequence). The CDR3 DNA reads TGCAGTGCTAAGCCTGGACTAGCGGCTAACAATGACCAGTTCTTC. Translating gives CSAKPGLAANNDQFF.

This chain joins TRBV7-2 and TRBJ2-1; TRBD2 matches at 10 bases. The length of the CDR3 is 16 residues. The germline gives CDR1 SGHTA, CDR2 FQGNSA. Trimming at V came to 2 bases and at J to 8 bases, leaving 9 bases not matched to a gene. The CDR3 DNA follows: TGTGCCAGCAGCTTACGACCGGGACTAGCGTACGATGAGCAGTTCTTC. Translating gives CASSLRPGLAYDEQFF.

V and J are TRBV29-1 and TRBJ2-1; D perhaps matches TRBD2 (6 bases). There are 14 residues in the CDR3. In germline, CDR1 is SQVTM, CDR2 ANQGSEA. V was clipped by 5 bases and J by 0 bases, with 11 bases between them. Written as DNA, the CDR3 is TGCAGCGTTACGGGAGCAGTCTCCTACAATGAGCAGTTCTTC. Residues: CSVTGAVSYNEQFF.

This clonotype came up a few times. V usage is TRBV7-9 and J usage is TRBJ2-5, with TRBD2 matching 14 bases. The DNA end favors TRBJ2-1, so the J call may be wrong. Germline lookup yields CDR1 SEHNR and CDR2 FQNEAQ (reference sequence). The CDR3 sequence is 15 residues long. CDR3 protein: CASSSGLAGVFEQFF. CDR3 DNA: TGTGCCAGCAGCTCGGGACTAGCGGGGGTCTTTGAGCAGTTCTTC.

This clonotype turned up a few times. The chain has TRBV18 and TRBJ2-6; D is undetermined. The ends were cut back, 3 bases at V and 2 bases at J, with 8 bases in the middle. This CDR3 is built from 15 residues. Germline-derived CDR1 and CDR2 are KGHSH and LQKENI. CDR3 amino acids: CASSPPGPGANVLTF. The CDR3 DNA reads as TGTGCCAGCTCACCTCCCGGGCCTGGGGCCAACGTCCTGACTTTC.

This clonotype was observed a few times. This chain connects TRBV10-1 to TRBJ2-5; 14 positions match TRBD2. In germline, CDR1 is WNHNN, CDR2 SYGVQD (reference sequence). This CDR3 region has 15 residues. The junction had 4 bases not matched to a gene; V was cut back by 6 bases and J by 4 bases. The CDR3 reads CASSAGTSGRETQYF. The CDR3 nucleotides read TGCGCCAGCAGCGCCGGGACTAGCGGGAGAGAGACCCAGTACTTC.

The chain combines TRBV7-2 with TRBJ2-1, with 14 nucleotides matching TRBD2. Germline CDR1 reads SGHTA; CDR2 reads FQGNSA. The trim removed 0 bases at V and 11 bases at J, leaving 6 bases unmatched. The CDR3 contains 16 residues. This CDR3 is CASSLAGTSGGTKQFF. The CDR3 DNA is TGTGCCAGCAGCTTAGCGGGGACTAGCGGGGGAACGAAGCAGTTCTTC.